This T cell receptor (beta chain) is drawn from a study of cytomegalovirus exposure and HLA in healthy donors. Points from the study as a whole: It was reported that the classifier diagnosed cytomegalovirus status with high specificity and sensitivity in both the original and validation cohorts. Overall, roughly 170 TCR beta chains were annotated as cytomegalovirus-associated. In vitro checks showed that three CMV-associated chains really do target CMV antigens.

The V and J ends lost 5 bases and 6 bases, in that order; junction bases with no gene match: 10. CDR3 length: 16 amino acids. Per germline, CDR1 SGHNT and CDR2 YENEEA. The table came from immunoSEQ multiplex PCR; TCRdb's copy has only in-frame clones and leaves some out. The sample consists of under 150,000 clones, roughly 90% of them appearing once. The donors were part of the validation cohort of roughly 110 subjects. That cohort was separate from the first cohort, which comprised 500 to 700 subjects. Points on this clone: Its antigen is not identified.

J is TRBJ1-6 and V is TRBV11-3; 7 positions match TRBD1. This receptor was obtained from a young man in good health and CMV-seronegative. The sample comprised PBMCs. The CDR3 nucleotides read TGTGCCAGCAGCCATGCTCCAGGGGGTCCTAATTCACCCCTCCACTTT. Residues: CASSHAPGGPNSPLHF.